One and the same sample provided the 30 T cell receptor beta chains below, sequenced in a study of T cell changes during pregnancy in multiple sclerosis. Sequencing was performed with immunoSEQ multiplex PCR; in TCRdb, only in-frame clones are kept and a portion is missing. The data contain roughly 14,000 clones, about 86% of them seen just once; the ten biggest clones take up around 19%. This sample comprised CD8+ T cells from peripheral blood mononuclear cells, obtained in the first trimester of pregnancy. The source of these receptors is a female donor with multiple sclerosis, enrolled in a pregnancy study.

The J gene is TRBJ2-6, the V gene TRBV2, with D hard to call. Trimming pared 7 bases from V and 2 bases from J, leaving 18 bases between. Looked up from germline, CDR1 is SNHLY and CDR2 is FYNNEI. This CDR3 region has 17 residues. The CDR3 reads CASNTPLSGAGANVLTF. CDR3 nucleotide sequence: TGTGCCAGCAACACACCCCTCTCTGGAGCTGGGGCCAACGTCCTGACTTTC.

This chain joins TRBV19 and TRBJ1-5; D may be TRBD1 (6 bases). The V gene's germline CDR1 is LNHDA and CDR2 SQIVND (reference sequence). This CDR3 has 16 residues. The V gene lost 10 bases and the J gene lost 0 bases, with 19 bases spanning the gap. The CDR3 loop reads CAIGTTTKNSNQPQHF. The CDR3 nucleotides read TGTGCCATCGGGACAACGACCAAAAATAGCAATCAGCCCCAGCATTTT.

This chain connects TRBV27 to TRBJ1-1, with D tentatively TRBD1 (6 bases). V gave up 2 bases and J gave up 7 bases, with 11 bases separating them. This CDR3 contains 13 residues. CDR1 is MNHEY and CDR2 is SMNVEV in the germline V gene (reference sequence). CDR3: CASSLGRQVEAFF. CDR3 nucleotides: TGTGCCAGCAGTTTAGGGCGACAGGTTGAAGCTTTCTTT.

The chain combines TRBV7-8 with TRBJ2-1, with a weak D call TRBD1 (6 bases). Trimming left V 0 bases short and J 3 bases short, with 9 bases between. The CDR3 loop spans 15 amino acids. In germline, CDR1 is SGHVS, CDR2 FQNEAQ. The CDR3 spells CASSLAQGIYNEQFF. The CDR3 nucleotides are TGTGCCAGCAGCTTAGCGCAGGGGATCTACAATGAGCAGTTCTTC.

The genes are TRBV27 and TRBJ1-6; 7 nucleotides agree with TRBD1. The CDR3 is 16 residues long. V gave up 6 bases and J gave up 6 bases; unmatched junction bases: 11. Germline CDR1 is MNHEY and CDR2 is SMNVEV (reference sequence). CDR3 region: CASRLRDSLFNSPLHF. CDR3 nucleotides: TGTGCCAGCAGACTCCGGGACAGCCTCTTTAATTCACCCCTCCACTTT.

The CDR3 DNA reads as TGTGCCAGCAGCGAACTCCTAGCGGGCGGTGCCTACGGCACAGATACGCAGTATTTT. Amino acid sequence: CASSELLAGGAYGTDTQYF. The chain carries TRBV27 and TRBJ2-3; TRBD2 aligns across 8 bases. The CDR3 spans 19 residues. The germline V gene encodes CDR1 MNHEY and CDR2 SMNVEV (reference sequence). Trimming cost V 6 bases and J 1 base; bases outside gene matches: 18.

The V gene is TRBV29-1, the J gene TRBJ2-7; 8 nucleotides agree with TRBD1. Germline V gives CDR1 SQVTM, CDR2 ANQGSEA. This CDR3 comprises 13 residues. Germline trimming cut 5 bases from V and 4 bases from J; bases unmatched to any gene: 7. DNA for the CDR3: TGCAGCGTTCCCAGGGGGCCAGGGTACGAGCAGTACTTC. It encodes CSVPRGPGYEQYF.

The chain combines TRBV7-6 with TRBJ2-7; perhaps TRBD2 as D (6 bases). CDR1 and CDR2 from the germline V gene are SGHVS and FNYEAQ. The CDR3 contains 15 residues. The V end lost 1 base, the J end lost 1 base, and 11 bases lay between the germline ends. The CDR3 spells CASSLEASESYEQYF. For the CDR3, the DNA is TGTGCCAGCAGCTTAGAGGCTAGCGAGTCCTACGAGCAGTACTTC.

The chain joins TRBV27 to TRBJ2-1; D unclear. From germline, CDR1 is MNHEY and CDR2 SMNVEV (reference sequence). The CDR3 has 14 amino acids. Trimming left V 5 bases short and J 6 bases short, with 14 bases between. The CDR3 region is CASSPHYGSNEQFF. The CDR3, as DNA: TGTGCCAGCAGTCCCCACTACGGTTCCAATGAGCAGTTCTTC.

The chain links TRBV28 to TRBJ1-3; D might be TRBD1 (5 bases). Germline V gene sequence: CDR1 MDHEN, CDR2 SYDVKM. Deletions cut 3 bases from V and 7 bases from J, with 13 bases between. This CDR3 is built from 14 residues. The CDR3, as DNA: TGTGCCAGCAGTTTGGGACTGCCTTGGAACACCATATATTTT. The encoded protein is CASSLGLPWNTIYF.

The CDR3 protein is CASTGADTQYF. The DNA for the CDR3 is TGCGCCAGCACAGGCGCAGATACGCAGTATTTT. This sequence joins TRBV5-1 and TRBJ2-3; D uncertain. Between the trimmed V and J ends, which lost 6 bases and 4 bases, there was a span of 6 bases. CDR1 and CDR2 from the germline V gene are SGHRS and YFSETQ. This CDR3 contains 11 residues. Based on the CDR3 plus reference TRBV5-1 and TRBJ2-3, the full variable domain is KAGVTQTPRYLIKTRGQQVTLSCSPISGHRSVSWYQQTPGQGLQFLFEYFSETQRNKGNFPGRFSGRQFSNSRSEMNVSTLELGDSALYLCASTGADTQYFGPGTRLTVL.

The genes are TRBV25-1 and TRBJ2-7; possibly TRBD1 for D (7 bases). CDR3 length equals 13 residues. The V and J ends lost 8 bases and 6 bases respectively, with 17 bases between them. CDR1 is MGHDK, CDR2 SYGVNS, per germline. The CDR3, as DNA: TGTGCCAGCGGCCGAGGGGGCGGGGTCGAGCAGTACTTC. Its protein is CASGRGGGVEQYF.

J is TRBJ2-5 and V is TRBV5-1, with 8 bases lining up with TRBD1. The CDR3 loop spans 15 amino acids. V lost 0 bases and J lost 3; bases outside the gene matches: 4. Germline loops: CDR1 SGHRS, CDR2 YFSETQ. The CDR3 loop is CASSLEGQGKETQYF. CDR3 bases: TGCGCCAGCAGCTTGGAAGGACAGGGTAAAGAGACCCAGTACTTC.

The chain carries TRBV6-5 and TRBJ2-1, with TRBD2 as a possible D gene (5 bases). The germline V gene has CDR1 MNHEY and CDR2 SVGAGI. The CDR3 is made up of 13 amino acids. Trimming stripped 6 bases from V and 9 bases from J, with 15 bases between. The CDR3 loop is CASSPADWGEQFF. CDR3 nucleotides: TGTGCCAGCAGCCCCGCGGACTGGGGTGAGCAGTTCTTC.

The CDR3 spells CASSSTGGRTEAFF. For the CDR3, the DNA is TGTGCCAGCAGCTCCACAGGGGGCCGCACTGAAGCTTTCTTT. The chain links TRBV7-9 to TRBJ1-1; 9 bases map to TRBD1. Germline values: CDR1 SEHNR, CDR2 FQNEAQ (reference sequence). The V and J ends lost 4 bases and 4 bases, in that order; junction bases with no gene match: 4. CDR3 size: 14 residues.

The CDR3 DNA is TGTGCCAGCAGCCTACAGGGGAGTAGGTCTGGAAACACCATATATTTT. Its translation is CASSLQGSRSGNTIYF. The chain is built from TRBV7-9 and TRBJ1-3; 7 nucleotides agree with TRBD1. The junction had 8 bases not matched to a gene; V was cut back by 5 bases and J by 1 base. This CDR3 is 16 amino acids long. The germline V gene encodes CDR1 SEHNR and CDR2 FQNEAQ (reference sequence).

V usage is TRBV19 and J usage is TRBJ1-2; 7 bases agree with TRBD1. Unmatched junction bases numbered 3, after V lost 4 bases and J lost 4 bases. The germline V gene has CDR1 LNHDA and CDR2 SQIVND (reference sequence). This CDR3 is built from 13 residues. The CDR3 loop reads CASSRGQVYGYTF. The CDR3 DNA reads TGTGCCAGTAGTAGAGGACAGGTCTATGGCTACACCTTC.

The chain recombines TRBV6-5 with TRBJ1-4; no firm D call. Germline V gene data show CDR1 as MNHEY and CDR2 as SVGAGI. The ends were cut back, 4 bases at V and 7 bases at J, with 13 bases in the middle. This CDR3 spans 14 amino acids. In DNA form, the CDR3 reads TGTGCCAGCAGTTTTGCTACCCCCCCTGAAAAACTGTTTTTT. Translation gives CASSFATPPEKLFF.

This rearrangement joins TRBV7-9 to TRBJ2-7, with 8 nucleotides matching TRBD1. V shed 4 bases and J 1 base; nucleotides not matched to a gene: 3. This CDR3 contains 14 residues. The germline gives CDR1 SEHNR, CDR2 FQNEAQ (reference sequence). CDR3 sequence (DNA): TGTGCCAGCAGCTCGGGACAGGCATCCTACGAGCAGTACTTC. Protein: CASSSGQASYEQYF.

CDR3 DNA sequence: TGTGCCAGCAGCGTAGATCGTAGCGGGGGGGCCTACAATGAGCAGTTCTTC. Encoded protein: CASSVDRSGGAYNEQFF. The chain links TRBV9 to TRBJ2-1; the match to TRBD2 covers 11 bases. The ends lost 0 bases at V and 2 bases at J; junction bases unmatched: 4. The germline gives CDR1 SGDLS, CDR2 YYNGEE. The CDR3 length is 17 residues.

The CDR3 nucleotides read TGTGCCAGCAGTTTAGGGCTTCTGACCAACGAGACCCAGTACTTC. As protein: CASSLGLLTNETQYF. This chain joins TRBV27 and TRBJ2-5; no clear D gene. The CDR3 runs 15 residues. V lost 2 bases and J 5 bases, leaving 15 bases between the germline ends. Germline V lookup: CDR1 MNHEY, CDR2 SMNVEV (reference sequence).

There are a few counts of this clone. The rearrangement links TRBV4-2 to TRBJ2-2; tentatively, D is TRBD2 (6 bases). This CDR3 region has 17 residues. Trimming shortened V by 0 bases and J by 3 bases, and 14 bases separated the two germline ends. Germline CDR1 is LGHNA and CDR2 is YNFKEQ. CDR3 in amino acids: CASSQDTGGTDTGELFF. The CDR3 nucleotides are TGTGCCAGCAGCCAAGATACAGGCGGGACGGACACCGGGGAGCTGTTTTTT.

The rearrangement uses TRBV2 and TRBJ2-3; TRBD2 is a possible D gene (5 bases). This CDR3 comprises 15 residues. V lost 9 bases and J 0 bases, leaving 16 bases between the germline ends. The V gene's germline CDR1 is SNHLY and CDR2 FYNNEI. The CDR3 protein is CASALRVSSTDTQYF. The DNA of the CDR3 is TGTGCCAGTGCCTTGCGGGTCTCTAGCACAGATACGCAGTATTTT.

The V and J genes are TRBV6-4 and TRBJ2-3, with 10 positions matching TRBD2. V was pared by 3 bases and J by 3 bases, with 3 bases of the junction left unmatched. CDR1 is MRHNA and CDR2 is SNTAGT in the germline V gene. This CDR3 is 15 amino acids long. CDR3 in DNA: TGTGCCAGCAGTGAAGCGGGAGGGCCAACAGATACGCAGTATTTT. Protein sequence: CASSEAGGPTDTQYF.

The chain recombines TRBV12-5 with TRBJ2-3; no definite D call. Germline loops: CDR1 LGHNT, CDR2 FRNRAP. This CDR3 region has 13 residues. The V and J ends lost 2 bases and 0 bases respectively, with 3 bases between them. CDR3 region: CASGLTSTDTQYF. CDR3 bases: TGTGCTAGTGGTTTGACTAGCACAGATACGCAGTATTTT.

This chain uses TRBV9 with TRBJ2-1; 10 bases map to TRBD1. Losses at the gene ends were 8 bases for V and 6 bases for J; bases not matched to a gene: 14. CDR3 length: 16 amino acids. Germline CDR1 is SGDLS and CDR2 is YYNGEE. The CDR3 is CASGDPGQGTFNEQFF. In nucleotides, the CDR3 is TGTGCCAGTGGCGACCCGGGACAGGGGACTTTCAATGAGCAGTTCTTC.

V gene TRBV5-1 combines with J gene TRBJ1-4; 11 bases map to TRBD1. J lost 3 bases, V lost 4 bases, and 2 bases had no gene match. The CDR3 covers 15 residues. Germline V gene lookup returns CDR1 SGHRS and CDR2 YFSETQ. The chain's CDR3 is CASSRDRGANEKLFF. CDR3 nucleotide sequence: TGCGCCAGCAGCCGGGACAGGGGGGCTAATGAAAAACTGTTTTTT. The full variable domain, in which reference TRBV5-1 and TRBJ1-4 provide the parts outside the CDR3, is KAGVTQTPRYLIKTRGQQVTLSCSPISGHRSVSWYQQTPGQGLQFLFEYFSETQRNKGNFPGRFSGRQFSNSRSEMNVSTLELGDSALYLCASSRDRGANEKLFFGSGTQLSVL.

The chain employs TRBV2 and TRBJ2-2; D gene ambiguous. Germline CDR1 reads SNHLY; CDR2 reads FYNNEI. Trimming removed 4 bases at V and 6 bases at J, with 9 bases between. The CDR3 spans 13 residues. CDR3 sequence (DNA): TGTGCCAGCAGTGCTTTTCGAGCCGGGGAGCTGTTTTTT. Residues: CASSAFRAGELFF.

This chain connects TRBV5-4 to TRBJ1-2; TRBD1 matches at 7 bases. This CDR3 is 14 amino acids long. Trimming at V came to 0 bases and at J to 8 bases, leaving 7 bases not matched to a gene. Germline CDR1 and CDR2: SGHNT and YYREEE (reference sequence). The CDR3 DNA sequence: TGTGCCAGCAGCTTGGAAGGGGGCGTAGAGGGCTACACCTTC. This codes for CASSLEGGVEGYTF. The variable domain in full, completed from reference TRBV5-4 and TRBJ1-2, reads ETGVTQSPTHLIKTRGQQVTLRCSSQSGHNTVSWYQQALGQGPQFIFQYYREEENGRGNFPPRFSGLQFPNYSSELNVNALELDDSALYLCASSLEGGVEGYTFGSGTRLTVV.

This chain connects TRBV19 to TRBJ2-3; D may be TRBD1 (5 bases). V lost 7 bases and J lost 3, with 20 bases in between. From germline, CDR1 is LNHDA and CDR2 SQIVND (reference sequence). The CDR3 has 16 residues. The CDR3 region has the DNA TGTGCCAGTACCGCCCTTTGGGGCAGGGATACAGATACGCAGTATTTT. This translates into CASTALWGRDTDTQYF.